This T cell receptor beta chain was retrieved from a study of cytomegalovirus exposure and HLA in healthy donors. Study summary: The 110 or so validation repertoires used the same platform as the approximately 670 first-cohort repertoires, a later analysis reported.

CDR1 SGHRS and CDR2 YFSETQ come from the germline V gene. Trimming left V 4 bases short and J 5 bases short, with 13 bases between. This CDR3 is 14 amino acids long. With respect to this clone: As yet, its antigen is unknown.

General study findings and limits: According to the study, 160 or so TCR beta chains were cytomegalovirus-associated. In the 130 or so validation repertoires, under 95% of cluster scores exceeded 0, per a later analysis.

Donors were drawn from the roughly 110-subject validation cohort, separate from the approximately 700-subject first cohort. Generated by immunoSEQ multiplex PCR, the TCRdb table keeps only in-frame clones and is missing some. This sample has about 270,000 clones, with just over 85% found just once. V and J are TRBV5-1 and TRBJ2-1, with D possibly TRBD2 on 6 matching bases. The clonotype originates from a woman in her late teens or twenties in good health and CMV-seronegative. Material for sequencing was PBMCs. The CDR3 sequence is CASSPGTLDNEQFF. The CDR3 DNA reads TGCGCCAGCAGCCCCGGGACTCTCGACAATGAGCAGTTCTTC.